A single sample is the source of the 11 T cell receptor beta chains below, sequenced in a study of T cell responses to AZD1222 COVID-19 vaccine. Profiling relied on immunoSEQ multiplex PCR, and the TCRdb table lists in-frame clones only, not all of them. The sample contains about 160,000 clones, approximately 89% of which appear only once. The sample here was peripheral blood, taken on day 0 of AZD1222 vaccination. The receptor set was obtained from an adult in good health.

J is TRBJ1-1 and V is TRBV29-1; D not certain. The CDR3 runs to 15 residues. Trimming took 4 bases from V and 1 from J, leaving 16 bases between them. Germline loops: CDR1 SQVTM, CDR2 ANQGSEA. CDR3 in DNA: TGCAGCGTTGGTCAGAGGTTACAGCAGAACACTGAAGCTTTCTTT. This gives the protein CSVGQRLQQNTEAFF.

The V gene is TRBV7-9, the J gene TRBJ2-1; 8 nucleotides line up with TRBD1. Germline-derived CDR1 and CDR2 are SEHNR and FQNEAQ (reference sequence). The CDR3 extends over 14 amino acids. V was pared by 2 bases and J by 10 bases, with 7 bases of the junction left unmatched. The CDR3 is CASSLQGAPGEQFF. CDR3 DNA: TGTGCCAGCAGCTTACAGGGGGCGCCAGGGGAGCAGTTCTTC.

The V gene is TRBV2, the J gene TRBJ1-6; 8 bases fit TRBD1. The J segment lost 7 bases and the V segment lost 6 bases, leaving 2 bases of the junction unmatched. Germline lookup yields CDR1 SNHLY and CDR2 FYNNEI. This CDR3 has 13 amino acids. For the CDR3, the DNA is TGTGCCAGCAGGGACAGGGAGAATTCACCCCTCCACTTT. This gives the protein CASRDRENSPLHF.

The J gene is TRBJ2-5, the V gene TRBV28, with D possibly TRBD2 on 5 matching bases. V lost 2 bases and J 7 bases, leaving 14 bases between the germline ends. This CDR3 has 14 residues. Germline V gene sequence: CDR1 MDHEN, CDR2 SYDVKM. CDR3 DNA sequence: TGTGCCAGCAGTTTACTAGCCGGGGATGGGACCCAGTACTTC. This sequence encodes CASSLLAGDGTQYF.

This clone has only a few counts. One end of the junction fails to match germline, which may point to a read error. The rearrangement joins TRBV28 to TRBJ2-7, with 13 bases matching TRBD2. This CDR3 has 12 residues. Germline CDR1 MDHEN, CDR2 SYDVKM. The CDR3, as DNA: TGTGCCAGCAGCCGCGGACTAGCGGGAGTATCCTTC. As protein: CASSRGLAGVSF.

V and J are TRBV11-3 and TRBJ2-7; 14 bases line up with TRBD2. The CDR3 consists of 18 residues. J was trimmed by 6 bases and V by 5 bases; bases with no gene match: 15. CDR1 and CDR2 from the germline V gene are SGHNT and YENEEA. CDR3 amino acids: CASSPYGTSGRGGLEQYF. CDR3 DNA sequence: TGTGCCAGCAGCCCTTACGGGACTAGCGGGAGAGGGGGGCTCGAGCAGTACTTC.

The chain recombines TRBV28 with TRBJ2-7, with 9 positions matching TRBD1. The CDR3 is 15 amino acids. V was pared by 3 bases and J by 4 bases, with 7 bases of the junction left unmatched. Per the germline V gene, CDR1 is MDHEN and CDR2 is SYDVKM. This CDR3 is CASSFRDRVWYEQYF. Written as DNA, the CDR3 is TGTGCCAGCAGTTTCCGGGACAGGGTGTGGTACGAGCAGTACTTC. Complete variable domain (other parts from reference TRBV28 and TRBJ2-7): DVKVTQSSRYLVKRTGEKVFLECVQDMDHENMFWYRQDPGLGLRLIYFSYDVKMKEKGDIPEGYSVSREKKERFSLILESASTNQTSMYLCASSFRDRVWYEQYFGPGTRLTVT.

The chain uses TRBV29-1 and TRBJ1-1, with TRBD1 as a possible D gene (6 bases). The CDR3 covers 13 residues. Germline CDR1 SQVTM, CDR2 ANQGSEA. Trimming pared 3 bases from V and 4 bases from J, leaving 12 bases between. CDR3 coding DNA: TGCAGCGTTGATTCGGAAGGGGGCACTGAAGCTTTCTTT. Protein product: CSVDSEGGTEAFF.

Comments on this clone: One junction end disagrees with the germline gene, perhaps due to a read error. The chain employs TRBV9 and TRBJ2-2; D may be TRBD2 (6 bases). Looked up from germline, CDR1 is SGDLS and CDR2 is YYNGEE. The CDR3 is 14 amino acids. CDR3 coding DNA: TGTGCCAGCAGCGTAGGCGGGAACCCCGGGGAGCTGTTTTTT. This translates into CASSVGGNPGELFF.

The CDR3 region is CASTGTNTEAFF. The CDR3 nucleotides read TGTGCCAGCACCGGGACAAACACTGAAGCTTTCTTT. This rearrangement joins TRBV28 to TRBJ1-1, with D tentatively TRBD1 (6 bases). The CDR3 is made up of 12 amino acids. Trimming cost V 7 bases and J 2 bases, with 8 bases left between them. The germline V gene has CDR1 MDHEN and CDR2 SYDVKM.

The chain has TRBV6-2 or TRBV6-3 and TRBJ2-7; perhaps TRBD1 as D (6 bases). Trimming took off 5 bases at V and 0 bases at J, with 14 bases between the two ends. Germline loops: CDR1 MNHEY, CDR2 SVGEGT. This CDR3 region has 15 residues. The CDR3 spells CASSPQGRGSYEQYF. In DNA, the CDR3 is TGTGCCAGCAGTCCACAGGGACGAGGCTCCTACGAGCAGTACTTC.